These T cell receptor beta chains were read from a single sample in a study of blood T cells in healthy people across ages. TCRdb processed the 5' RACE reads anew with MiXCR; each CDR3 protein has one entry. The data contain more than 800,000 distinct CDR3 sequences, more than 40% of them singletons. The sequenced sample was blood. These TCRs come from a woman aged 60-70 years in good health. Both conserved end residues are part of each CDR3.

TRBJ1-2	TRBV20-1	CSAADRLGSSSYTF
TRBJ1-1	TRBV27	CASSRPTGEAFF
-	TRBV5-1	CASRRGPPNYEQYF
TRBJ2-6	TRBV12-3/TRBV12-4	CASSPNSPGANVLTF
TRBJ2-7	TRBV14	CASSPGGLAYEQYF
TRBJ2-1	TRBV6-5	CASSYGLVYNEQFF
TRBJ1-6	TRBV27	CASSAGLNSPLHF
TRBJ2-1	TRBV6-5	CASSYADRGQGQFF
TRBJ1-2	TRBV15	CATSREDTGEAGGYTF
TRBJ2-1	TRBV10-3	CAISELPWDEQFF
TRBJ2-3	TRBV13	CASSSVGRYTQYF
TRBJ2-7	TRBV29-1	CSVSAPSYEQYF
TRBJ2-4	TRBV5-1	CASSFRRGAEYF
TRBJ1-1	TRBV7-2	CASSLVGPDVAFF
TRBJ2-7	TRBV3-1	CASSQARTSGRGVYEQYF
TRBJ2-1	TRBV20-1	CSASYRNNEQFF
TRBJ2-1	TRBV4-2	CASSPTSLVGGGDEQFF
TRBJ2-1	TRBV12-3/TRBV12-4	CASSSATGTGVNEQFF
TRBJ2-7	TRBV29-1	CSVDWTGEGREQYF
TRBJ2-1	TRBV5-1	CASSPGLAGVGSYNERFF
TRBJ2-5	TRBV7-7	CASSFGNRGNNKETQYF
TRBJ2-7	TRBV6-1	CASSEFRGPTYEQYF
TRBJ2-1	TRBV20-1	CSASSIQANEQFF
TRBJ1-2	TRBV20-1	CSAVVTGENGYTF
TRBJ1-1	TRBV27	CASSLTPNTEAFF
-	TRBV29-1	CSDLNSSYNEQYF
TRBJ2-1	TRBV2	CASLPNSIEQFF
TRBJ2-7	TRBV29-1	CSVAAGQGYEQYF
TRBJ2-7	TRBV7-6	CASSLARRTGPSSYEQYF
TRBJ2-3	TRBV11-2	CASRAPLGSHTQYF
-	TRBV3-1	CASSSHLPTGTSSYNEQYF
TRBJ2-3	TRBV20-1	CSASGGRDTQYF
TRBJ2-5	TRBV5-5	CASSLDRAEQTQYF
TRBJ2-7	TRBV29-1	CSVEGTTGGESYEQYF
TRBJ1-2	TRBV29-1	CSVDLGTSYGYTF
TRBJ1-5	TRBV29-1	CSVRDAATQHF
TRBJ2-1	TRBV18	CASSSRLAGGPTHEQFF